The source of this TCR beta chain is a study of shared clonotypes between healthy human individuals. Trimming cost V 2 bases and J 3 bases, with 10 bases left between them. Germline V gene data show CDR1 as ENHRY and CDR2 as SYGVKD. There are 15 residues in the CDR3. CD4+ cells were split into CD45RA+ naive and CD45RA-negative memory subsets. Several immunoSEQ 96-well plates shared each subset's DNA, each plate a replicate. Each sorted subset replicate got 200 ng genomic DNA, tens of thousands of genomes. Assay used: immunoSEQ multiplex PCR; TCRdb lists only in-frame clones, some missing. Seen here are about 2 million clones, 95% observed once, and the top ten hold 0.1% to 0.15%.

This chain uses TRBV10-3 with TRBJ2-2; either TRBD1 or TRBD2 may supply D (6 bases each). The clonotype originates from a man younger than 35 in good health. The specimen sequenced was naive CD4+ T cells sorted from blood. Sample subset: CD45RA+ positively selected. The CDR3 protein is CAISERGLDTGELFF. CDR3 nucleotide sequence: TGTGCCATCAGTGAGCGGGGGCTAGACACCGGGGAGCTGTTTTTT.